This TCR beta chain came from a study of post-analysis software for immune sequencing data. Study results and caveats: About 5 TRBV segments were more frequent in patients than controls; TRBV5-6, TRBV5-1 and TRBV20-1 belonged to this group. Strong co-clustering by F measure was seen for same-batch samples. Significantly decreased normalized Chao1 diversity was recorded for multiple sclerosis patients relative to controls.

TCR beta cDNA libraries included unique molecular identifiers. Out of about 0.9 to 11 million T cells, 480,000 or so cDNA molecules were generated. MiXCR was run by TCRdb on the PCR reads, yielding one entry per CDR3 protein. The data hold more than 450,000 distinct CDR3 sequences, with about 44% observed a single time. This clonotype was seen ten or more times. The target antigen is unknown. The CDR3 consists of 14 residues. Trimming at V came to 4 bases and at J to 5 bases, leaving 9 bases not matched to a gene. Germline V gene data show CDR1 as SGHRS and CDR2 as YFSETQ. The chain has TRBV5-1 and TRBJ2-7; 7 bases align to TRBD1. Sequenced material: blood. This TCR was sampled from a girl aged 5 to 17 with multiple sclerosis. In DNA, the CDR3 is TGCGCCAGCAGCACCGGGACAGTACTGAACGAGCAGTACTTC. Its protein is CASSTGTVLNEQYF. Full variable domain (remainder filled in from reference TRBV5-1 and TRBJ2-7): KAGVTQTPRYLIKTRGQQVTLSCSPISGHRSVSWYQQTPGQGLQFLFEYFSETQRNKGNFPGRFSGRQFSNSRSEMNVSTLELGDSALYLCASSTGTVLNEQYFGPGTRLTVT.